This T cell receptor (beta chain) was observed in a study of CD8 T cells in Susac syndrome. Germline V gives CDR1 MNHEY, CDR2 SVGEGT. Trimming took 0 bases from V and 1 from J, leaving 9 bases between them. There are 15 residues in the CDR3. This clonotype was detected once. RNA, at roughly 0.5 to 1 ug, was reverse transcribed with random hexamers. TCRdb reprocessed the immunoSEQ multiplex PCR reads with MiXCR, giving one entry per CDR3 protein. The table records 71,000 or so distinct CDR3 sequences, around 93% of them present only once. Source material: CD4+ T cells from PBMCs. The receptor was derived from a human donor with Susac syndrome. The rearrangement joins TRBV6-2 or TRBV6-3 to TRBJ1-2; maybe TRBD1 (5 bases). DNA of the CDR3: TGTGCCAGCAGTTACTCCGGGGGAATTAACTATGGCTACACCTTC. Its translation is CASSYSGGINYGYTF.